The clone carrying this TCR beta chain has a single count. Its antigen remains unidentified. Germline CDR1 and CDR2: SQVTM and ANQGSEA. CDR3 length: 16 amino acids. V lost 6 bases, J lost 0 bases, and 19 bases lay in between. This entry comes from a study of cytomegalovirus exposure and HLA in healthy donors. Whole-study results and caveats: The study designated 150 or so TCR beta chains cytomegalovirus-associated.

Only in-frame clones appear in the TCRdb table, and some are missing; sequencing was by immunoSEQ multiplex PCR. The sample lists about 240,000 clones, more than 75% occurring once. This receptor was obtained from a woman aged 30 to 39 in good health and CMV-seropositive. The sample comprised PBMCs. The chain links TRBV29-1 to TRBJ2-3, with D perhaps TRBD1 (6 bases). In DNA, the CDR3 is TGCAGCGTCGCACAAACCGGGACACTGAGCACAGATACGCAGTATTTT. Residues: CSVAQTGTLSTDTQYF.